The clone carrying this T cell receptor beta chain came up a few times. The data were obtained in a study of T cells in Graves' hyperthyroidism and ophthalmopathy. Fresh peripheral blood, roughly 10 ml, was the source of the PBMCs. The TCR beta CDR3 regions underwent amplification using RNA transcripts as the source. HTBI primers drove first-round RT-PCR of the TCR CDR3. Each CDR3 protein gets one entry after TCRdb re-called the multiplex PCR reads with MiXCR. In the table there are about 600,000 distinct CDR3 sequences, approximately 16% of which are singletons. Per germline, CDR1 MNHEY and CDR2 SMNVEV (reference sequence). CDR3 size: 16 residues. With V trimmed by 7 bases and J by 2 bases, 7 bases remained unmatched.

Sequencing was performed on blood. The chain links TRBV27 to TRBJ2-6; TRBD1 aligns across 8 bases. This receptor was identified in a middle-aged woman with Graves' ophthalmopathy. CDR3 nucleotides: TGTGCCAGCATGGGACAGGTGTATCCTGGGGCCAACGTCCTGACTTTC. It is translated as CASMGQVYPGANVLTF.